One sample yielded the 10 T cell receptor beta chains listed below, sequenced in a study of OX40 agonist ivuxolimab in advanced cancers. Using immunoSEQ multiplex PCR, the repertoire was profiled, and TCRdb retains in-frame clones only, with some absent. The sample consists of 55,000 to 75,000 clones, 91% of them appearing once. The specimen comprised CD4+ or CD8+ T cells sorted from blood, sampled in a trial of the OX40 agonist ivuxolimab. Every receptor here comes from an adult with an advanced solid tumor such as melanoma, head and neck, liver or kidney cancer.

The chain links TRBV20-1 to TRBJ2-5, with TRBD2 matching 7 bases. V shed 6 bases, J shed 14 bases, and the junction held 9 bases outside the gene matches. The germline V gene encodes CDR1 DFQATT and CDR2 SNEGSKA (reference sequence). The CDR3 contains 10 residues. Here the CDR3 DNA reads TGCAGTGCGGGCCCAAGCGGGGTCTACTTC. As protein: CSAGPSGVYF.

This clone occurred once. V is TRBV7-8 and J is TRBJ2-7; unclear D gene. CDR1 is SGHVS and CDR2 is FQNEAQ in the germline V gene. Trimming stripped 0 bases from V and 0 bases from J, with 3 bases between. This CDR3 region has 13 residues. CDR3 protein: CASSLANSYEQYF. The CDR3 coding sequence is TGTGCCAGCAGCTTAGCCAACTCCTACGAGCAGTACTTC.

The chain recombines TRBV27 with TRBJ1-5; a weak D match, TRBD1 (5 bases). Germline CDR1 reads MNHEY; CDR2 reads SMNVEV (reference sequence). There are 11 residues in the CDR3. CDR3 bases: TGTGGGACGGGGGTATCTCAGCCCCAGCATTTT. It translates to CGTGVSQPQHF.

The CDR3 region is CASTEGGGSNQPQHF. The CDR3 nucleotides read TGTGCCAGCACCGAGGGAGGGGGGAGCAATCAGCCCCAGCATTTT. This chain links TRBV6-6 with TRBJ1-5, with a tentative D call TRBD1 (6 bases). The CDR3 has 15 residues. V was shortened by 7 bases and J by 1 base, with 14 bases between the two germline ends. Germline V lookup: CDR1 MNHNY, CDR2 SVGAGI (reference sequence).

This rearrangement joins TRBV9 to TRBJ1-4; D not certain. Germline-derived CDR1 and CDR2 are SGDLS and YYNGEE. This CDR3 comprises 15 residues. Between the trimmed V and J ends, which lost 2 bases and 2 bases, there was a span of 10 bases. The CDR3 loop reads CASSVDGVTNEKLFF. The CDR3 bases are TGTGCCAGCAGCGTTGACGGGGTTACTAATGAAAAACTGTTTTTT.

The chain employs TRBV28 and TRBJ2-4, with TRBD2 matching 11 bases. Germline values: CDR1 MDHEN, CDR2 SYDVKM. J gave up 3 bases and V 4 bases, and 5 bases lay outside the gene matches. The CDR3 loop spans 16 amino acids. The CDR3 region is CASSSASGRHKNIQYF. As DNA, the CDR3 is TGTGCCAGCAGTTCCGCTAGCGGGAGGCACAAAAACATTCAGTACTTC. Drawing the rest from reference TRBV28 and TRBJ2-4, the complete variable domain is DVKVTQSSRYLVKRTGEKVFLECVQDMDHENMFWYRQDPGLGLRLIYFSYDVKMKEKGDIPEGYSVSREKKERFSLILESASTNQTSMYLCASSSASGRHKNIQYFGAGTRLSVL.

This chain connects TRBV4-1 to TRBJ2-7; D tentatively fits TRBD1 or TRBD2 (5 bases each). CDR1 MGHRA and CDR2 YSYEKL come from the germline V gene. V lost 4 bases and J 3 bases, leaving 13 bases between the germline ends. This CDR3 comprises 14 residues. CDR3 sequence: CASSLRDGFYEQYF. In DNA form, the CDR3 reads TGCGCCAGCAGCCTCCGGGACGGTTTCTACGAGCAGTACTTC.

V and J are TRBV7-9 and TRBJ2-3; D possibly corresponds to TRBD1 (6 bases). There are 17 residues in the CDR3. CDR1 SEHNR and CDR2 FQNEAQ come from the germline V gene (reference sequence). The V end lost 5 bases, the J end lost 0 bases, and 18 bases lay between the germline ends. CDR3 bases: TGTGCCAGCAGCCCACGGGCCGCAGGGGCTAGCACAGATACGCAGTATTTT. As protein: CASSPRAAGASTDTQYF.

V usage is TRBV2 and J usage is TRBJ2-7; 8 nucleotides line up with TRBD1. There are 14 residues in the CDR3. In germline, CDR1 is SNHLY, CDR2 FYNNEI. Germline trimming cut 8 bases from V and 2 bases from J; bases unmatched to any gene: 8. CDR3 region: CASVPPGQAYEQYF. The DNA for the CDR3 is TGTGCCAGCGTTCCACCGGGACAGGCCTACGAGCAGTACTTC. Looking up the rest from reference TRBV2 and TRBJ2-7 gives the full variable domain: EPEVTQTPSHQVTQMGQEVILRCVPISNHLYFYWYRQILGQKVEFLVSFYNNEISEKSEIFDDQFSVERPDGSNFTLKIRSTKLEDSAMYFCASVPPGQAYEQYFGPGTRLTVT.

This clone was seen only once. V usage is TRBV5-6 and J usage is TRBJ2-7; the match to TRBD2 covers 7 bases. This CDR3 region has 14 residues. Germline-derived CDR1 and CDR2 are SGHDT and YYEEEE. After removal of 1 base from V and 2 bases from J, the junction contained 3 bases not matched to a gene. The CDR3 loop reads CASSLRAGAYEQYF. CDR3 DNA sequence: TGTGCCAGCAGCTTGCGGGCGGGAGCCTACGAGCAGTACTTC. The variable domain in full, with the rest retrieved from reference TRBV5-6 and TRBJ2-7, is DAGVTQSPTHLIKTRGQQVTLRCSPKSGHDTVSWYQQALGQGPQFIFQYYEEEERQRGNFPDRFSGHQFPNYSSELNVNALLLGDSALYLCASSLRAGAYEQYFGPGTRLTVT.